The 10 T cell receptor beta chains below were found in one sample sequenced in a study of T-cell memory formation after mild COVID-19. MiXCR was run by TCRdb on the 5' RACE reads, yielding one entry per CDR3 protein. The data show approximately 250,000 distinct CDR3 sequences, with 15% seen just once and 2% to 2.5% held by the top ten. Sequenced: PBMCs or a T cell subset sorted from them (not recorded which). These receptors were obtained from an adult woman who had mild COVID-19 (a few samples of this study predate the infection). Cell type and time point are not known.

This clonotype occurred a few times. This sequence joins TRBV24-1 and TRBJ1-6, with 9 bases fitting TRBD1. With V trimmed by 4 bases and J by 4 bases, 1 base remained unmatched. The CDR3 has 15 residues. CDR1 and CDR2 (germline): KGHDR, SFDVKD. The CDR3 DNA is TGTGCCACCAGTGAGGGACAGGGTTATAATTCACCCCTCCACTTT. Translation gives CATSEGQGYNSPLHF.

This clonotype was seen a few times. V gene TRBV28 combines with J gene TRBJ1-2, with D unresolved. The CDR3 sequence is 14 residues long. Trimming shortened V by 4 bases and J by 4 bases, and 13 bases separated the two germline ends. CDR1 is MDHEN, CDR2 SYDVKM, per germline. CDR3 sequence (DNA): TGTGCCAGCAGTTCTTTGGGCAGCGGCTATGGCTACACCTTC. Protein product: CASSSLGSGYGYTF.

This clonotype was counted between two and nine times. The gene calls are TRBV9 and TRBJ2-1; D is ambiguous. CDR1 SGDLS and CDR2 YYNGEE come from the germline V gene. The CDR3 sequence is 14 residues long. V gave up 2 bases and J gave up 1 base, with 7 bases separating them. The CDR3 bases are TGTGCCAGCAGCGTTAGTATTTCCTACAATGAGCAGTTCTTC. It specifies CASSVSISYNEQFF.

This clonotype was recorded a few times. Germline is not matched at one junction end, which may reflect a read error. V and J are TRBV6-1 and TRBJ1-1; 12 bases line up with TRBD1. Germline V gives CDR1 MNHNS, CDR2 SASEGT. The CDR3 is 13 residues long. CDR3 nucleotides: TGTGCCAGCAGTGAACAAACGGGACAGGGGGCTTTTTTT. Its translation is CASSEQTGQGAFF.

This clonotype was counted many times. The V and J genes are TRBV10-2 and TRBJ2-1, with unresolved D. Trimming took 7 bases from V and 0 from J, leaving 10 bases between them. The V gene's germline CDR1 is WSHSY and CDR2 SAAADI. The CDR3 consists of 14 residues. The CDR3 nucleotides are TGCGCCAGCACGTCCGATAGCTCCTACAATGAGCAGTTCTTC. This encodes CASTSDSSYNEQFF.

Many counts were recorded for this clonotype. This chain links TRBV7-2 with TRBJ2-7; tentative D call: TRBD2 (5 bases). CDR3 length: 14 residues. Germline-derived CDR1 and CDR2 are SGHTA and FQGNSA. The germline V and J ends were trimmed by 5 bases and 0 bases, with 11 bases remaining between them. CDR3 protein: CASSRGLSSYEQYF. The CDR3 DNA sequence: TGTGCCAGCAGCCGCGGACTGAGCTCCTACGAGCAGTACTTC. Full variable domain (rest looked up from reference TRBV7-2 and TRBJ2-7): GAGVSQSPSNKVTEKGKDVELRCDPISGHTALYWYRQSLGQGLEFLIYFQGNSAPDKSGLPSDRFSAERTGGSVSTLTIQRTQQEDSAVYLCASSRGLSSYEQYFGPGTRLTVT.

The chain is built from TRBV6-6 and TRBJ2-7; the match to TRBD2 covers 7 bases. Germline CDR1 is MNHNY and CDR2 is SVGAGI (reference sequence). With V trimmed by 2 bases and J by 3 bases, 1 base remained unmatched. This CDR3 is 13 amino acids long. CDR3 sequence: CASSYGGSYEQYF. CDR3 nucleotides: TGTGCCAGCAGTTACGGCGGGAGCTACGAGCAGTACTTC.

The chain is built from TRBV6-2 or TRBV6-3 and TRBJ1-2, with D perhaps matching TRBD1 (5 bases). V lost 5 bases and J lost 6, with 16 bases in between. The CDR3 is made up of 14 amino acids. Looked up from germline, CDR1 is MNHEY and CDR2 is SVGEGT. The CDR3: CASSPRWGVNGYTF. Written as DNA, the CDR3 is TGTGCCAGCAGTCCCCGGTGGGGGGTAAATGGCTACACCTTC.

This clonotype was recorded many times. At one of its ends the junction is not consistent with the germline gene, which may arise from a read error. This sequence joins TRBV18 and TRBJ2-7; 7 nucleotides align to TRBD1. This CDR3 has 13 amino acids. Germline-derived CDR1 and CDR2 are KGHSH and LQKENI. The CDR3 spells CASSPTGTYEQYF. CDR3 bases: TGCGCCAGCAGTCCGACAGGGACCTACGAGCAGTACTTC.

This clonotype was seen at least ten times. The V gene is TRBV6-2 or TRBV6-3, the J gene TRBJ2-7; TRBD1 matches at 9 bases. Germline CDR1 reads MNHEY; CDR2 reads SVGEGT. The trim removed 6 bases at V and 9 bases at J, leaving 12 bases unmatched. This CDR3 is 14 amino acids long. This chain's CDR3 is CASRFGTGKMMQYF. The DNA for the CDR3 is TGTGCCAGCAGATTCGGGACAGGGAAAATGATGCAGTACTTC.